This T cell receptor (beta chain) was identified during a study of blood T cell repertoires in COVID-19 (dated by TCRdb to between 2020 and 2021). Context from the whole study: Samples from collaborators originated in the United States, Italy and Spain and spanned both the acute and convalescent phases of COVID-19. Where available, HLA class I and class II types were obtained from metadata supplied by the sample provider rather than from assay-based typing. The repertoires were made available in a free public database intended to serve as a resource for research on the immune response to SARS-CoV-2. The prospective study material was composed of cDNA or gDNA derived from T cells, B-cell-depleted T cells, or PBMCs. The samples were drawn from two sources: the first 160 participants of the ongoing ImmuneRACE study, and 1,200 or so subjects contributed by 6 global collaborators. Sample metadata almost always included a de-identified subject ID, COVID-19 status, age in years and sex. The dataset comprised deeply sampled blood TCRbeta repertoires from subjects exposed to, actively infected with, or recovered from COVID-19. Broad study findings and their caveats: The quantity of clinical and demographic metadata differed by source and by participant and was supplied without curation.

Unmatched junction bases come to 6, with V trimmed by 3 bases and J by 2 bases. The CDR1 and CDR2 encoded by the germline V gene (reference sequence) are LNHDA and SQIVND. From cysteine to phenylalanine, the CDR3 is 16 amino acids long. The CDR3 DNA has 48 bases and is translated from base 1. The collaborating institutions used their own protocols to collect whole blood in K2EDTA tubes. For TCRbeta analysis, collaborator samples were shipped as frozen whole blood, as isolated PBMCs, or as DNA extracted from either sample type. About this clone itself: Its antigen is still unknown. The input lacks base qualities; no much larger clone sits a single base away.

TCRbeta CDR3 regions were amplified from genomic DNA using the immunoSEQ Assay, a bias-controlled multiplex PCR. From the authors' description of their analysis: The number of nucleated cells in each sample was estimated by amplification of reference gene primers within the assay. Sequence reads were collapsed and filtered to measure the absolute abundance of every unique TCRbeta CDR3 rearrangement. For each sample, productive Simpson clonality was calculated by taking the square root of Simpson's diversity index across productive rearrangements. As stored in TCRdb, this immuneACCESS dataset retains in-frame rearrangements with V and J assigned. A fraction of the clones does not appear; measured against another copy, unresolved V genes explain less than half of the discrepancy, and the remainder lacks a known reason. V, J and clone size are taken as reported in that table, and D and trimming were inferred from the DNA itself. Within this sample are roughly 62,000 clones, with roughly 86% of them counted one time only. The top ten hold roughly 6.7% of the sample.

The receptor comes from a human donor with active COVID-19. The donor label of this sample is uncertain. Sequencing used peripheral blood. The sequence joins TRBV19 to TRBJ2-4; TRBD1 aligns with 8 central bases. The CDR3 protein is CASSIGQGVTKNIQYF. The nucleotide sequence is TGTGCCAGTAGTATCGGACAGGGTGTTACCAAAAACATTCAGTACTTC.